A single sample gave rise to the 27 T cell receptor beta chains below, sequenced in a study of T-cell reconstitution after alpha-beta-depleted transplantation in children. Library preparation (for TCRbeta) was performed with unique molecular identifiers. TCRdb itself ran the PCR reads through MiXCR, one entry per CDR3 protein. This sample has 450,000 to 700,000 distinct CDR3 sequences, with 25% to 30% found just once. The sequencing here drew on PBMCs, taken before TCRalphabeta/CD19-depleted stem cell transplant. The receptors were gathered from a boy under three years old with Wiskott-Aldrich syndrome, due to receive a stem cell transplant.

This clonotype was seen more than once but under ten times. The chain has TRBV28 and TRBJ2-5; 7 bases are shared with TRBD1. This CDR3 contains 14 residues. Losses at the gene ends were 6 bases for V and 5 bases for J; bases not matched to a gene: 9. The V gene's germline CDR1 is MDHEN and CDR2 SYDVKM. In nucleotides, the CDR3 is TGTGCCAGCAGCATAAGACAGGGAAGGGAGACCCAGTACTTC. Translated, it gives CASSIRQGRETQYF.

Comments on this clonotype: The CDR3 carries no conserved terminal phenylalanine or tryptophan, so it likely arises from a read error. No DNA is shown, since the ends of the CDR3 on it are uncertain; the CDR3 is the one TCRdb lists. V and J are TRBV7-8 and TRBJ2-5; the D call of TRBD1 is as the table states it, not checked on the DNA. The CDR3 is 14 residues long, ends included. Germline values: CDR1 SGHVS, CDR2 FQNEAQ. This chain's CDR3 is CASSSRQGTDPVLI.

This clonotype has a handful of counts. V and J are TRBV6-1 and TRBJ2-7; tentatively, D is TRBD2 (7 bases). Germline V gene sequence: CDR1 MNHNS, CDR2 SASEGT. This CDR3 is built from 16 residues. V gave up 2 bases and J gave up 1 base, with 15 bases separating them. CDR3: CASSERGGQLSYEQYF. DNA for the CDR3: TGTGCCAGCAGTGAACGCGGGGGCCAACTTTCCTACGAGCAGTACTTC.

This chain joins TRBV3-1 and TRBJ2-7; D is ambiguous. The CDR3 has 14 residues. V gave up 1 base and J gave up 1 base, with 8 bases separating them. Germline V lookup: CDR1 LGHDT, CDR2 YNNKEL (reference sequence). The CDR3 is CASSQVSRSYEQYF. The DNA for the CDR3 is TGTGCCAGCAGCCAAGTTAGTCGATCCTACGAGCAGTACTTC.

The chain uses TRBV12-3 or TRBV12-4 and TRBJ1-1; 8 bases line up with TRBD1. J gave up 10 bases and V 6 bases, and 10 bases lay outside the gene matches. This CDR3 region has 13 residues. The CDR3 nucleotides read TGTGCCAGCAGCCAAACCGGACAGGGAGGAGCTTTCTTT. Translating gives CASSQTGQGGAFF.

CDR3 residues: CASSSATGYTEAFF. DNA for the CDR3: TGTGCCAGCAGCTCCGCGACAGGATACACTGAAGCTTTCTTT. The rearrangement joins TRBV7-9 to TRBJ1-1, with TRBD1 as a possible D gene (6 bases). Per the germline V gene, CDR1 is SEHNR and CDR2 is FQNEAQ (reference sequence). The CDR3 runs to 14 residues. The V end was cut by 4 bases, the J end by 3 bases, with 12 bases between.

The chain carries TRBV4-2 and TRBJ2-1; D gene unclear. Trimming took 0 bases from V and 8 from J, leaving 14 bases between them. Germline values: CDR1 LGHNA, CDR2 YNFKEQ. The CDR3 sequence is 15 residues long. The DNA for the CDR3 is TGTGCCAGCAGCCAAGATTCCCCAGCATTCGATGAGCAGTTCTTC. Translation gives CASSQDSPAFDEQFF.

The rearrangement joins TRBV12-3 or TRBV12-4 to TRBJ1-5; 10 positions agree with TRBD1. The CDR3 length is 15 residues. Germline trimming cut 7 bases from V and 2 bases from J; bases unmatched to any gene: 5. CDR3 in amino acids: CASTLTGGGNQPQHF. CDR3 nucleotides: TGTGCCAGCACCTTGACAGGGGGCGGCAATCAGCCCCAGCATTTT.

The V and J genes are TRBV27 and TRBJ2-1; D ambiguous. The CDR3 totals 12 residues. The germline V and J ends were trimmed by 8 bases and 7 bases, with 12 bases remaining between them. CDR1 is MNHEY and CDR2 is SMNVEV in the germline V gene (reference sequence). The CDR3 sequence: CASAKVRNEQFF. For the CDR3, the DNA is TGTGCCAGCGCCAAGGTTAGAAATGAGCAGTTCTTC.

The chain joins TRBV29-1 to TRBJ2-7; D possibly corresponds to TRBD2 (7 bases). V lost 6 bases and J 5 bases, leaving 11 bases between the germline ends. Germline V gene data show CDR1 as SQVTM and CDR2 as ANQGSEA. CDR3 length equals 11 residues. DNA for the CDR3: TGCAGCGTCGAGGGGGGGCACGAGCAGTACTTC. This codes for CSVEGGHEQYF.

This clonotype was counted only a few times. The chain combines TRBV14 with TRBJ2-5, with D unresolved. The V and J ends lost 3 bases and 5 bases respectively, with 7 bases between them. The CDR3 loop spans 12 amino acids. The germline CDR1 and CDR2 sequences are SGHDN and FVKESK. CDR3 nucleotide sequence: TGTGCCAGCAGCCACGTATTTGAGACCCAGTACTTC. It yields the protein CASSHVFETQYF.

The DNA of the CDR3 is TGTGCCACCAGCAGAGATCCAGTCCTGGGGGAAAAACTGTTTTTT. This codes for CATSRDPVLGEKLFF. The chain is built from TRBV15 and TRBJ1-4; D is uncertain. Per germline, CDR1 LNHNV and CDR2 YYDKDF (reference sequence). CDR3 length: 15 residues. The germline V and J ends were trimmed by 0 bases and 8 bases, with 13 bases remaining between them.

V gene TRBV25-1 combines with J gene TRBJ2-7; D is uncertain. The CDR3 loop spans 15 amino acids. The ends were cut back, 3 bases at V and 6 bases at J, with 18 bases in the middle. Germline CDR1 is MGHDK and CDR2 is SYGVNS. This CDR3 is CASSDPTDPLGEQYF. CDR3 DNA: TGTGCCAGCAGTGACCCTACAGACCCTCTAGGCGAGCAGTACTTC.

The chain combines TRBV5-1 with TRBJ1-2; TRBD1 matches 7 bases. This CDR3 is built from 14 residues. Losses at the gene ends were 7 bases for V and 2 bases for J; bases not matched to a gene: 8. The germline CDR1 and CDR2 sequences are SGHRS and YFSETQ. This CDR3 reads CASGDREINYGYTF. CDR3 DNA sequence: TGCGCCAGCGGTGACAGGGAAATAAACTATGGCTACACCTTC. The variable domain in full, with the rest retrieved from reference TRBV5-1 and TRBJ1-2, is KAGVTQTPRYLIKTRGQQVTLSCSPISGHRSVSWYQQTPGQGLQFLFEYFSETQRNKGNFPGRFSGRQFSNSRSEMNVSTLELGDSALYLCASGDREINYGYTFGSGTRLTVV.

The chain couples TRBV20-1 to TRBJ1-3; D remains unclear. The V end lost 0 bases, the J end lost 0 bases, and 9 bases lay between the germline ends. Germline CDR1 reads DFQATT; CDR2 reads SNEGSKA (reference sequence). This CDR3 comprises 15 residues. The CDR3 nucleotides are TGCAGTGCTAGAGATCTCGGGGTCTCTGGAAACACCATATATTTT. This codes for CSARDLGVSGNTIYF.

This chain links TRBV24-1 with TRBJ1-4, with D uncertain. Between the trimmed V and J ends, which lost 9 bases and 4 bases, there was a span of 11 bases. There are 13 residues in the CDR3. CDR1 is KGHDR and CDR2 is SFDVKD in the germline V gene. The CDR3 sequence: CATHERLNEKLFF. The CDR3, as DNA: TGTGCCACCCATGAGCGCCTTAATGAAAAACTGTTTTTT.

This clonotype was observed a handful of times. The CDR3 coding sequence is TGTGCCATCAGTGAGGACTCCTTGAGGGGGTACAATGAGCAGTTCTTC. This encodes CAISEDSLRGYNEQFF. The chain is built from TRBV10-3 and TRBJ2-1; D may be TRBD1 (6 bases). The V end was cut by 2 bases, the J end by 4 bases, with 15 bases between. This CDR3 is 16 amino acids long. From germline, CDR1 is ENHRY and CDR2 SYGVKD.

This clonotype has more than one count but fewer than ten. The V call is TRBV25-1, the J call TRBJ1-3, with a tentative D call TRBD1 (6 bases). Germline V lookup: CDR1 MGHDK, CDR2 SYGVNS. This CDR3 region has 16 residues. V was shortened by 4 bases and J by 0 bases, with 13 bases between the two germline ends. The chain's CDR3 is CASSGPGARSGNTIYF. As DNA, the CDR3 is TGTGCCAGCAGTGGTCCAGGGGCCCGCTCTGGAAACACCATATATTTT.

The sample holds a few counts of this clonotype. The chain links TRBV7-2 to TRBJ2-7; 9 nucleotides line up with TRBD1. CDR1 is SGHTA and CDR2 is FQGNSA in the germline V gene. V trimming: 3 bases; J trimming: 4 bases; junction bases outside the gene matches: 4. The CDR3 spans 14 residues. The CDR3 loop is CASSFDRGEYEQYF. DNA of the CDR3: TGTGCCAGCAGCTTTGACAGGGGGGAGTACGAGCAGTACTTC. The full variable domain, rest sourced from reference TRBV7-2 and TRBJ2-7, is GAGVSQSPSNKVTEKGKDVELRCDPISGHTALYWYRQSLGQGLEFLIYFQGNSAPDKSGLPSDRFSAERTGGSVSTLTIQRTQQEDSAVYLCASSFDRGEYEQYFGPGTRLTVT.

Notes on this clonotype: The junction shows a germline mismatch at one end, possibly a read error. The chain has TRBV9 and TRBJ2-1; TRBD2 might be the D (6 bases). This CDR3 spans 16 amino acids. From germline, CDR1 is SGDLS and CDR2 YYNGEE. The CDR3, as DNA: TGTGCCAGCAGCCAATCGGGAGAAGCCCATACCTACAATGAGCTCTTC. It specifies CASSQSGEAHTYNELF.

This clonotype has only a few counts. The chain links TRBV24-1 to TRBJ2-2; D ambiguous. CDR1 is KGHDR, CDR2 SFDVKD, per germline. CDR3 length: 11 residues. V lost 6 bases, J lost 7 bases, and 5 bases lay in between. CDR3 bases: TGTGCCACCAGTCTTGACGGGGAGCTGTTTTTT. Protein sequence: CATSLDGELFF.

The rearrangement joins TRBV5-1 to TRBJ2-3; TRBD1 agrees at 12 bases. After removal of 7 bases from V and 8 bases from J, the junction contained 8 bases not matched to a gene. The CDR3 runs 14 residues. Germline V gene sequence: CDR1 SGHRS, CDR2 YFSETQ. The CDR3 DNA reads TGCGCCAGCGAGGGGACAGGGGGCGCCGGTACGCAGTATTTT. It translates to CASEGTGGAGTQYF.

This clonotype was seen a few times. This chain joins TRBV27 and TRBJ2-7; 7 nucleotides agree with TRBD1. Germline lookup yields CDR1 MNHEY and CDR2 SMNVEV (reference sequence). There are 13 residues in the CDR3. The ends lost 1 base at V and 7 bases at J; junction bases unmatched: 4. The CDR3 bases are TGTGCCAGCAGTTTATTAGGGGGCAGTGAGCAGTACTTC. Encoded protein: CASSLLGGSEQYF.

In its sample, this clonotype was seen a few times. V gene TRBV13 combines with J gene TRBJ2-7, with 11 bases lining up with TRBD2. V shed 0 bases and J 3 bases; nucleotides not matched to a gene: 4. The CDR3 contains 16 residues. Germline V gives CDR1 PRHDT, CDR2 FYEKMQ (reference sequence). The CDR3 DNA reads TGTGCCAGCAGCTTAGGCGGGCTAGCGGGAGGCTACGAGCAGTACTTC. This translates into CASSLGGLAGGYEQYF.

The chain couples TRBV7-9 to TRBJ2-2; no firm D call. Germline CDR1 SEHNR, CDR2 FQNEAQ (reference sequence). V was shortened by 5 bases and J by 5 bases, with 15 bases between the two germline ends. This CDR3 comprises 15 residues. CDR3 amino acids: CASSPLTWGTGELFF. The DNA of the CDR3 is TGTGCCAGCAGCCCCCTGACCTGGGGTACCGGGGAGCTGTTTTTT.

This sequence joins TRBV20-1 and TRBJ2-4; TRBD2 aligns across 8 bases. Germline CDR1 and CDR2: DFQATT and SNEGSKA (reference sequence). The CDR3 runs to 14 residues. V shed 3 bases, J shed 6 bases, and the junction held 7 bases outside the gene matches. The CDR3 loop reads CSASRGTRRNIQYF. CDR3 in DNA: TGCAGTGCTAGCCGTGGGACTAGGCGAAACATTCAGTACTTC.

This clonotype was counted only a few times. The chain uses TRBV20-1 and TRBJ1-6; D not resolved. This CDR3 comprises 17 residues. The germline CDR1 and CDR2 sequences are DFQATT and SNEGSKA (reference sequence). V gave up 2 bases and J gave up 2 bases, with 16 bases separating them. The CDR3 DNA reads as TGCAGTGCTAGAAGGGAGGACGGGAACCCCTATAATTCACCCCTCCACTTT. This gives the protein CSARREDGNPYNSPLHF.